The TCR beta chain described here comes from a study of shared clonotypes between healthy human individuals. Notes on the study in general: Tissues were not sampled, only blood, and their repertoires likely differ.

The assay was immunoSEQ multiplex PCR, and TCRdb's table has in-frame clones only and misses some. The sample lists a few hundred thousand clones; approximately 80% were seen once. The V and J ends lost 0 bases and 4 bases respectively, with 12 bases between them. The CDR3 spans 15 residues. Germline loops: CDR1 MRHNA, CDR2 SNTAGT. In regard to this clone: Antigen specificity is unknown.

The source of this sequence is a woman between 35 and 50 years old in good health. Some clones in this sample may be carry-over from other donors' samples. The chain joins TRBV6-4 to TRBJ1-2; TRBD1 is a possible D gene (5 bases). The specimen was PBMCs. CDR3 in amino acids: CASSDSRQITYGYTF. CDR3 DNA: TGTGCCAGCAGTGACTCTCGACAGATAACCTATGGCTACACCTTC.